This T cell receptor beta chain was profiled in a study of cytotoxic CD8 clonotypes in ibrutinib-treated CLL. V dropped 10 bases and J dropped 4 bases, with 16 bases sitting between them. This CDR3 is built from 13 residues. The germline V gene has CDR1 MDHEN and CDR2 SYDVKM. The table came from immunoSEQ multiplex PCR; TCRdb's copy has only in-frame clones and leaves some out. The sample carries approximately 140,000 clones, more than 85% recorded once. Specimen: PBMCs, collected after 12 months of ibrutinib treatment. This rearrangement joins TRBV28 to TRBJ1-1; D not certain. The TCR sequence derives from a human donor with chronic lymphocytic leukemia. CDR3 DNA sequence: TGTGCCACCACCCGGGCCTACCCCACTGAAGCTTTCTTT. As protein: CATTRAYPTEAFF.